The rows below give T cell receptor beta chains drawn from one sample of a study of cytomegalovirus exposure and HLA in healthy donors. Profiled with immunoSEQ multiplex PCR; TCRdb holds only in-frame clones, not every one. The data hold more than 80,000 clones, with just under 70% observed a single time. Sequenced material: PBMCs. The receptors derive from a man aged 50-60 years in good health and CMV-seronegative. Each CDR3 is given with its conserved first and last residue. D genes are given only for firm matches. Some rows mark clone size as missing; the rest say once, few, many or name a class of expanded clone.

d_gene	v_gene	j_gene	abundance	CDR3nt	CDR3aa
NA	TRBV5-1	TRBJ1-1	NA	TGCGCCAGCAGCTTGGTGGGACGGACAGCGGCCATTGAAGCTTTCTTT	CASSLVGRTAAIEAFF
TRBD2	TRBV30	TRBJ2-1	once	TGTGCCTGGAGTGTAGGACTAGCGGGACGCGATGAGCAGTTCTTC	CAWSVGLAGRDEQFF
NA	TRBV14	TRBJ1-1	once	TGTGCCAGCAGCCAAGGATTCGGACAGCCTATGAACACTGAAGCTTTCTTT	CASSQGFGQPMNTEAFF
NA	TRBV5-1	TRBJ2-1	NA	TGCGCCAGCAGCCCAGGATTTAGCTCCTACAATGAGCAGTTCTTC	CASSPGFSSYNEQFF
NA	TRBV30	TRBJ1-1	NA	TGTGCCTGGAGCCGCGGGCAGGAAGCTTTCTTT	CAWSRGQEAFF
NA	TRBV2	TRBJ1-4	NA	TGTGCCAGCAGTGAAGACAGAGGGAAGGGTGAAAAACTGTTTTTT	CASSEDRGKGEKLFF
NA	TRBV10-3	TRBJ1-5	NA	TGTGCCATCAGCCCGGAGGGAAGCAATCAGCCCCAGCATTTT	CAISPEGSNQPQHF
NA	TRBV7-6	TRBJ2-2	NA	TGTGCCAGCAGCTTAGGTAGCCCCACCGGGGAGCTGTTTTTT	CASSLGSPTGELFF
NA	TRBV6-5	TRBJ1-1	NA	TGTGCCAGCAGGGCAGGGTCTGAAGCTTTCTTT	CASRAGSEAFF
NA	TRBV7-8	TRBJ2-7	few	TGTGCCAGCGGGGGCAGGACCTCCTACGAGCAGTACTTC	CASGGRTSYEQYF
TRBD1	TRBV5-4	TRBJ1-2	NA	TGTGCCAGCAGCTTGAACAGGGGGCCGGGAGGCTACACCTTC	CASSLNRGPGGYTF
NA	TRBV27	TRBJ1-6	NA	TGTGCCAGCAGTTTTACCAGTTCACCCCTCCACTTT	CASSFTSSPLHF
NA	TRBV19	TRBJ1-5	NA	TGTGCCAGTAGTATAGAACAGCCCAGACAGCCCCAGCATTTT	CASSIEQPRQPQHF
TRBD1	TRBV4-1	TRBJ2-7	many	TGCGCCAGCAGCCAACCTACAGGGGTCGACGAGCAGTACTTC	CASSQPTGVDEQYF
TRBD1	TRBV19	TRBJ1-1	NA	TGTGCCAGTAGTACCCAGGGGGCCGGCTCGCAAGCTTTCTTT	CASSTQGAGSQAFF
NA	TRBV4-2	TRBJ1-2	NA	TGTGCCAGCAGCCCCCAGGGCTTTGGCTACACCTTC	CASSPQGFGYTF
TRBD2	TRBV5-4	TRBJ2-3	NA	TGTGCCAGCACCACTAGCGGGAGTTCAACAGATACGCAGTATTTT	CASTTSGSSTDTQYF
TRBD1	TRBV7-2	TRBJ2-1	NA	TGTGCCAGCAGCACCGGGACAGGCACAGTGAGATTCTTC	CASSTGTGTVRFF
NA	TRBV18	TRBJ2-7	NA	TGTGCCAGCTCACCGAGCGCGGGGGCCTCCTACGAGCAGTACTTC	CASSPSAGASYEQYF
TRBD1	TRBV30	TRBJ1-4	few	TGTGCCTGGAGTATGGGACAGGCGGAGACGGAACTGTTTTTT	CAWSMGQAETELFF
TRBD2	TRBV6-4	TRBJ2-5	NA	TGTGCCAGTGATGGTCACGGGACTAGCGGGAGGGCCTTCCTCCGAGAGACCCAGTACTTC	CASDGHGTSGRAFLRETQYF
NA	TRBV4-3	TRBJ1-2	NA	TGCGCCAGCAGCCAAGAGGCGGGCGACTATGGCTACACCTTC	CASSQEAGDYGYTF
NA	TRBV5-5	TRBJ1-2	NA	TGTGCCAGCAGCTCCGGACCGGGAGGTTCCTATGGCTACACCTTC	CASSSGPGGSYGYTF
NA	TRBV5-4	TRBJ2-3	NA	TGTGCCAGCAGTTCCCTCCTAGCTACAGATACGCAGTATTTT	CASSSLLATDTQYF
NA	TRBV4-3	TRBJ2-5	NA	TGCGCCAGCAGCCAAGGGAACCTAGCGGAAGGGGGGGAGACCCAGTACTTC	CASSQGNLAEGGETQYF